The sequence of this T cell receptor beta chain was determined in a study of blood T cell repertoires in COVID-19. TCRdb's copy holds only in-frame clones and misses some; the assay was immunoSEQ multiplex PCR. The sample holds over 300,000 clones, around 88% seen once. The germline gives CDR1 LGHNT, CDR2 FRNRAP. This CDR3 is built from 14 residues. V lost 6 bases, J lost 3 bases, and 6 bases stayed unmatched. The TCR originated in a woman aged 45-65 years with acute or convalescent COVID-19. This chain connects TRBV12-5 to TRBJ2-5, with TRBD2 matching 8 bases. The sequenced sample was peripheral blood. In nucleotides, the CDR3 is TGTGCTAGTGGCTATAGCGGGGTAGAAGAGACCCAGTACTTC. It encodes CASGYSGVEETQYF.